The clone carrying this TCR beta chain was recorded at least ten times. Its antigen is currently unknown. Exclusions: uncontrolled infection, other autoimmune disease, pregnancy, lactation. The data originate from a study of T cells in Graves' hyperthyroidism and ophthalmopathy. From RNA transcripts, TCR beta CDR3 regions were amplified. The TCR CDR3 first-round RT-PCR relied on the HTBI primer set. TCRdb analysed the multiplex PCR reads with MiXCR anew, one entry per CDR3 protein. Of about 510,000 distinct CDR3 sequences in the sample, 46% were seen once. Study observations and caveats: Also found in blood were most expanded thyroid clonotypes above 0.001. A model using 13 V-J features told ophthalmopathy apart from stable hyperthyroidism.

Germline assignment: CDR1 SQVTM and CDR2 ANQGSEA. This CDR3 contains 13 residues. The V gene end was trimmed by 2 bases and the J gene end by 3 bases; junction bases not matched to a gene: 4. J is TRBJ2-7 and V is TRBV29-1, with TRBD2 identical over 7 bases. This sequence was found in an adult woman with Graves' disease, either hyperthyroidism or ophthalmopathy (not recorded which). The sequencing input was peripheral blood or thyroid tissue (not recorded which). The CDR3 sequence is CSVETGGGYEQYF. The CDR3 DNA is TGCAGCGTTGAAACTGGGGGGGGCTACGAGCAGTACTTC.